The text below deals with one TCR beta chain. Its antigen is unknown. Germline V lookup: CDR1 SEHNR, CDR2 FQNEAQ (reference sequence). This CDR3 contains 15 residues. Trimming removed 5 bases from V and 0 bases from J, with 12 bases in between. Repertoires were generated with immunoSEQ multiplex PCR, while TCRdb's copy carries only in-frame clones and drops some. Of about 220,000 clones in the sample, around 88% are singletons; the top ten hold 2.5% to 3.5%. This entry comes from a study of cytomegalovirus exposure and HLA in healthy donors. Study summary: The same platform as the approximately 660 first-cohort repertoires was used for the roughly 130 validation repertoires, a later analysis reported.

Points from the study as a whole: In vitro, three CMV-associated chains proved specific for CMV antigens. Whilst most TCR sequences proved rare, a subset of public TCRs occurred across many donors. The study flagged some 170 TCR beta chains as cytomegalovirus-associated.

V gene TRBV7-9 combines with J gene TRBJ2-3; possibly TRBD2 for D (5 bases). Sequenced input: PBMCs. The TCR comes from a woman between 18 and 30 years old in good health and CMV-seronegative. The CDR3: CASSDTRASTDTQYF. CDR3 bases: TGTGCCAGCAGCGATACTAGGGCTAGCACAGATACGCAGTATTTT. Drawing the rest from reference TRBV7-9 and TRBJ2-3, the complete variable domain is DTGVSQNPRHKITKRGQNVTFRCDPISEHNRLYWYRQTLGQGPEFLTYFQNEAQLEKSRLLSDRFSAERPKGSFSTLEIQRTEQGDSAMYLCASSDTRASTDTQYFGPGTRLTVL.